One T cell receptor beta chain is described in this entry. TCRdb called the 5' RACE reads again in MiXCR, with one record for every CDR3 protein. This table has 200,000 to 250,000 distinct CDR3 sequences, less than 20% appearing once. This sample is part of a study of T-cell memory formation after mild COVID-19. With V trimmed by 8 bases and J by 4 bases, 10 bases remained unmatched. The CDR3 length is 15 residues. The germline V gene has CDR1 SNHLY and CDR2 FYNNEI. Sample: PBMCs or a T cell subset sorted from them (not recorded which). This receptor was obtained from a man between 18 and 29 years old who had mild COVID-19 (a few samples of this study predate the infection). Cell type and time point are not known. This chain connects TRBV2 to TRBJ2-5; 10 bases fit TRBD1. The CDR3 coding sequence is TGTGCCAGCGGGGGACAGGGGATCTCAGGAGAGACCCAGTACTTC. Translating gives CASGGQGISGETQYF.